This T cell receptor (beta chain) was recorded in a study of human T cells and chemical hapten exposure. A single record per CDR3 protein comes from TCRdb applying MiXCR to the RACE reads. The sample has about 380,000 distinct CDR3 sequences, more than 4.5% seen once. Time point of the sample: patch test 1, 2 weeks after DPC sensitization. The treatment was: therapeutic diphenylcyclopropenone sensitization with weekly scalp DPC. CDR3 length: 13 amino acids. V gave up 6 bases and J gave up 5 bases; unmatched junction bases: 7. Germline loops: CDR1 SQVTM, CDR2 ANQGSEA. The rearrangement links TRBV29-1 to TRBJ1-1; 9 bases are a match to TRBD1. This material consisted of whole blood, taken in connection with sensitization to the hapten diphenylcyclopropenone (DPC). The TCR comes from a woman in her fifties or sixties with alopecia areata. Some clones in this sample may be carry-over from other donors' samples. CDR3 in amino acids: CSVGDRVDTEAFF. The CDR3 DNA sequence: TGCAGCGTAGGGGACAGGGTGGATACTGAAGCTTTCTTT.